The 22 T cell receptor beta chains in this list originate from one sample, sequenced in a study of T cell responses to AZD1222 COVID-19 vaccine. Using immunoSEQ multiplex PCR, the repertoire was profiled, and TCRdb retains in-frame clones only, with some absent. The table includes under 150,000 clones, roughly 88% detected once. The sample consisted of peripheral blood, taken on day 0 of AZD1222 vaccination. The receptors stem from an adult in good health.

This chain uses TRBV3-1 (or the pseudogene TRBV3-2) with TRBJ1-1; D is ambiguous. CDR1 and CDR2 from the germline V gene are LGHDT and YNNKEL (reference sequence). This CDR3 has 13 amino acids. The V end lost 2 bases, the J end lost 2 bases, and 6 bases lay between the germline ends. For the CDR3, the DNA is TGTGCCAGCAGCCAACAGGAAAACACTGAAGCTTTCTTT. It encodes CASSQQENTEAFF.

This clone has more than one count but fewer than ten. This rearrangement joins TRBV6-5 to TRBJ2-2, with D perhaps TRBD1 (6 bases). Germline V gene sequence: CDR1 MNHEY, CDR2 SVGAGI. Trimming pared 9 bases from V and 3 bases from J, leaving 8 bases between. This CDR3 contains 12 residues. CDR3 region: CASEGDTGELFF. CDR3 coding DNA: TGTGCCAGTGAGGGGGACACCGGGGAGCTGTTTTTT.

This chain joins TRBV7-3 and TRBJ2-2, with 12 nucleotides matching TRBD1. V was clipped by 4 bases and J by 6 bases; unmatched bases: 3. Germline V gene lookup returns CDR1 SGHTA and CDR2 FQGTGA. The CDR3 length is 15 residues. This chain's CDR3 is CASSSGQGAAGELFF. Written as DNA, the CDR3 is TGTGCCAGCAGCTCGGGACAGGGGGCCGCCGGGGAGCTGTTTTTT. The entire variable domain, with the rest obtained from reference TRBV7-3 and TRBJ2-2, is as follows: GAGVSQTPSNKVTEKGKYVELRCDPISGHTALYWYRQSLGQGPEFLIYFQGTGAADDSGLPNDRFFAVRPEGSVSTLKIQRTERGDSAVYLCASSSGQGAAGELFFGEGSRLTVL.

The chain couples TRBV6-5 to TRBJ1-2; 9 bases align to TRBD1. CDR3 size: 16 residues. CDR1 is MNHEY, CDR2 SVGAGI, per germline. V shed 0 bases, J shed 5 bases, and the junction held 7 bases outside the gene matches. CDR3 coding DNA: TGTGCCAGCAGTTACTCGCGAACCGGGACAGGGTATGGCTACACCTTC. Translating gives CASSYSRTGTGYGYTF.

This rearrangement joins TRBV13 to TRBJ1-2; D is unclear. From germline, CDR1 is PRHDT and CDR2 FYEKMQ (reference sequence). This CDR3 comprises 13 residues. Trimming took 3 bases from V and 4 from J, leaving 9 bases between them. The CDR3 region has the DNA TGTGCCAGCAGCTTGCAGGACGGCTATGGCTACACCTTC. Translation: CASSLQDGYGYTF.

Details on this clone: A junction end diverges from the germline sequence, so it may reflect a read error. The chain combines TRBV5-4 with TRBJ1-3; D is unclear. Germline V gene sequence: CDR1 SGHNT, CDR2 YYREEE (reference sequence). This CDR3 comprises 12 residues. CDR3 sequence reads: CASSLDSNAIYF. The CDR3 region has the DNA TGTGCCAGCAGCTTGGATTCAAACGCCATATATTTT.

The CDR3 region has the DNA TGTGCCAGCAGTTTAGGGGCAGGGTGGAAAGGGGGCTACACCTTC. This translates into CASSLGAGWKGGYTF. The V gene is TRBV27, the J gene TRBJ1-2; D perhaps matches TRBD1 (5 bases). Trimming removed 2 bases at V and 8 bases at J, with 18 bases between. The CDR3 is 15 amino acids. The germline CDR1 and CDR2 sequences are MNHEY and SMNVEV (reference sequence).

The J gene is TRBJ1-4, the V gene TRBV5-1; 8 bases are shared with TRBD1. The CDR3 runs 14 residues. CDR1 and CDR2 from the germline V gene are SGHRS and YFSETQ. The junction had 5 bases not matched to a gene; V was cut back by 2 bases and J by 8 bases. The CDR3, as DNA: TGCGCCAGCAGCTTTGGACAGGGTGCGGAAAAACTGTTTTTT. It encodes CASSFGQGAEKLFF.

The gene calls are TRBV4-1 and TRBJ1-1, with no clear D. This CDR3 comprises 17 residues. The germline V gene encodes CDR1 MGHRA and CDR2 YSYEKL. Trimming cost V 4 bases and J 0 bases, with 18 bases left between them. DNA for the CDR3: TGCGCCAGCAGCCCAAACCCGGGCGGGCGTGTGAACACTGAAGCTTTCTTT. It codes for CASSPNPGGRVNTEAFF.

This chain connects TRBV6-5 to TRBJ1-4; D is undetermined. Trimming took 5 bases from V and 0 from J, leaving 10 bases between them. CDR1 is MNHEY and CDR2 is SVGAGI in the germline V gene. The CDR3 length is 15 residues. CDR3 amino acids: CASSPDGATNEKLFF. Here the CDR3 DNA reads TGTGCCAGCAGTCCGGACGGGGCAACTAATGAAAAACTGTTTTTT.

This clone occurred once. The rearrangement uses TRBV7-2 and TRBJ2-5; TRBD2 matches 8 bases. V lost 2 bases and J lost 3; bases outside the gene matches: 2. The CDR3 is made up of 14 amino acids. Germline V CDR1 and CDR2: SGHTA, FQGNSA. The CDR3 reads CASSLRGGKETQYF. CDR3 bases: TGTGCCAGCAGCTTACGGGGGGGGAAAGAGACCCAGTACTTC.

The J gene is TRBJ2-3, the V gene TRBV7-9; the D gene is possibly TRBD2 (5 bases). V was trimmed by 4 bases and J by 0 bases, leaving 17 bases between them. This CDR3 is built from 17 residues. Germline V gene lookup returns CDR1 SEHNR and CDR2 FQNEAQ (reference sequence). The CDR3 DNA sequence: TGTGCCAGCAGCTCGGTAGGATCGGGATCAAGCACAGATACGCAGTATTTT. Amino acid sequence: CASSSVGSGSSTDTQYF. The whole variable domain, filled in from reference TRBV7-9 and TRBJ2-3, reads DTGVSQNPRHKITKRGQNVTFRCDPISEHNRLYWYRQTLGQGPEFLTYFQNEAQLEKSRLLSDRFSAERPKGSFSTLEIQRTEQGDSAMYLCASSSVGSGSSTDTQYFGPGTRLTVL.

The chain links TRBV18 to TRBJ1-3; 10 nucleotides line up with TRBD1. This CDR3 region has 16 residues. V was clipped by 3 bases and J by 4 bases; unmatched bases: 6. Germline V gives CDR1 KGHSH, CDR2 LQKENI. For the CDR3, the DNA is TGTGCCAGCTCACCCCGGGACAGGGGATCCGGAAACACCATATATTTT. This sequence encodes CASSPRDRGSGNTIYF. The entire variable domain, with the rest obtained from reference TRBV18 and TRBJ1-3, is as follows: NAGVMQNPRHLVRRRGQEARLRCSPMKGHSHVYWYRQLPEEGLKFMVYLQKENIIDESGMPKERFSAEFPKEGPSILRIQQVVRGDSAAYFCASSPRDRGSGNTIYFGEGSWLTVV.

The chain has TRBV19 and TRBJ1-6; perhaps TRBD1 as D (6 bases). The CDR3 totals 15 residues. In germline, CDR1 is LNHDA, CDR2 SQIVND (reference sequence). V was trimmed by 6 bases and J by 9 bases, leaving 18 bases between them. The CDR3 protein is CASRWGGGPASPLHF. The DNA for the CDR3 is TGTGCCAGTAGATGGGGAGGGGGGCCAGCTTCACCCCTCCACTTT.

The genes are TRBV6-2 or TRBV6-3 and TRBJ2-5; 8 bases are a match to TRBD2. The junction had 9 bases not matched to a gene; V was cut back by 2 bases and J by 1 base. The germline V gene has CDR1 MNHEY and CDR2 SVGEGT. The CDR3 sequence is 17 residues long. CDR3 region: CASSYNTLGLAQETQYF. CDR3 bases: TGTGCCAGCAGTTACAATACCCTCGGACTAGCCCAAGAGACCCAGTACTTC.

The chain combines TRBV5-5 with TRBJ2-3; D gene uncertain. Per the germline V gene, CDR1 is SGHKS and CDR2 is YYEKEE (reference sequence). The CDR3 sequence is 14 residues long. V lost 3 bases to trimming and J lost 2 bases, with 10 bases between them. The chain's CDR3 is CASSYVATTDTQYF. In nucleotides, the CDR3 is TGTGCCAGCAGCTACGTGGCTACCACAGATACGCAGTATTTT.

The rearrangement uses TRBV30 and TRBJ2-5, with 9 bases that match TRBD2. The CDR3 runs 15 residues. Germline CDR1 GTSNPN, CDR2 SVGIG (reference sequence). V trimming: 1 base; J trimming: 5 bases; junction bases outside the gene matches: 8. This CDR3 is CAWSGRRGGRETQYF. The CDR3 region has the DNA TGTGCCTGGAGTGGAAGGCGGGGGGGCCGTGAGACCCAGTACTTC. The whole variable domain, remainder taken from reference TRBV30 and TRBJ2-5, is SQTIHQWPATLVQPVGSPLSLECTVEGTSNPNLYWYRQAAGRGLQLLFYSVGIGQISSEVPQNLSASRPQDRQFILSSKKLLLSDSGFYLCAWSGRRGGRETQYFGPGTRLLVL.

The CDR3 sequence: CASSIGQGAFNEQFF. In nucleotides, the CDR3 is TGTGCCAGCAGCATTGGACAGGGGGCGTTCAATGAGCAGTTCTTC. V and J are TRBV6-2 or TRBV6-3 and TRBJ2-1; TRBD1 aligns across 11 bases. The trim removed 6 bases at V and 6 bases at J, leaving 7 bases unmatched. The CDR3 is 15 amino acids. Germline CDR1 reads MNHEY; CDR2 reads SVGEGT.

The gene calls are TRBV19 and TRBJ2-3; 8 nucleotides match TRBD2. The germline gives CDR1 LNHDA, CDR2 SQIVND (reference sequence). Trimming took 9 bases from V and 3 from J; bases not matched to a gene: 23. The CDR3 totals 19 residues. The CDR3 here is CASHPTPGTAGGLTDTQYF. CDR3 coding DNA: TGTGCCAGCCACCCAACCCCCGGTACCGCGGGGGGACTGACAGATACGCAGTATTTT.

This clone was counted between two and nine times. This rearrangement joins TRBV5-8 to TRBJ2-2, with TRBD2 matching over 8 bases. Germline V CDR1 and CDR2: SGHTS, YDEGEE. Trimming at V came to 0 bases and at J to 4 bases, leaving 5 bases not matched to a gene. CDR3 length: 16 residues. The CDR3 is CASSLALAGLTGELFF. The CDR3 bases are TGTGCCAGCAGCTTGGCCTTAGCGGGACTCACCGGGGAGCTGTTTTTT.

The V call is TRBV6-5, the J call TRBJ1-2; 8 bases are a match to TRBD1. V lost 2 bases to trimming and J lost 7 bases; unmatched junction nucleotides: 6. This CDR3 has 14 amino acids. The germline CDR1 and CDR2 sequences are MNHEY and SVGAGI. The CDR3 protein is CASSYAPGGFGYTF. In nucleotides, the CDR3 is TGTGCCAGCAGTTACGCTCCAGGGGGCTTTGGCTACACCTTC.

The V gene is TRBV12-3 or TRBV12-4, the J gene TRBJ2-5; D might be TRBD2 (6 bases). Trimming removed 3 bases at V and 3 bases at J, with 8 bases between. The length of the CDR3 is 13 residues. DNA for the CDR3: TGTGCCAGCAGTTTGTGGGGGGAAGAGACCCAGTACTTC. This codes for CASSLWGEETQYF.